This T cell receptor (beta chain) is from a study of T cells in localized non-small cell lung cancer. The CDR3 has 15 residues. Germline-derived CDR1 and CDR2 are MNHEY and SVGAGI. The V end was cut by 0 bases, the J end by 3 bases, with 11 bases between. Measured with immunoSEQ multiplex PCR; TCRdb has only the in-frame clones, and not every one. Among roughly 30,000 clones listed, 85% to 90% were seen once. The chain is built from TRBV6-5 and TRBJ1-1; D call uncertain. The receptor was derived from a female donor over 55 with stage III squamous cell lung carcinoma. The material was peripheral blood, obtained before any cancer treatment. The CDR3 reads CASSYSSLSYTEAFF. CDR3 DNA: TGTGCCAGCAGTTACTCAAGTTTGTCCTACACTGAAGCTTTCTTT.